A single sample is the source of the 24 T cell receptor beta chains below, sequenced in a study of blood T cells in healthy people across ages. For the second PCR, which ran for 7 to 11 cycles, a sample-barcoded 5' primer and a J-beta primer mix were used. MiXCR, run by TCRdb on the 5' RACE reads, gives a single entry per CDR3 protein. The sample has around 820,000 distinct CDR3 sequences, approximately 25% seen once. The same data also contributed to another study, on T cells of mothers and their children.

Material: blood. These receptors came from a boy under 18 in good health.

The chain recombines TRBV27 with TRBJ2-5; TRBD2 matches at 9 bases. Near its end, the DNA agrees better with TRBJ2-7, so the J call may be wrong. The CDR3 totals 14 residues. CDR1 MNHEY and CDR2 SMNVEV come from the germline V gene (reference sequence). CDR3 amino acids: CASSPGLAMYEQYF. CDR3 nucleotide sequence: TGTGCCAGCAGCCCCGGACTAGCGATGTACGAGCAGTACTTC.

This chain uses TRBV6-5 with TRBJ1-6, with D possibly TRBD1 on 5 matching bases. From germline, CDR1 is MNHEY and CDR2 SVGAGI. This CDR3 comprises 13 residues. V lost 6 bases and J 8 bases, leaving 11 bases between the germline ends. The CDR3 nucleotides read TGTGCCAGCAGCCGGGGAGGGGATTCACCCCTCCACTTT. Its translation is CASSRGGDSPLHF.

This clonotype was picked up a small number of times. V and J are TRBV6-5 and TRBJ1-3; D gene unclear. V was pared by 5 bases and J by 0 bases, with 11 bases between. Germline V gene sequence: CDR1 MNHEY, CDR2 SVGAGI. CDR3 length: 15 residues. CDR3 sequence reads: CASSPLPDSGNTIYF. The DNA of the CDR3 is TGTGCCAGCAGTCCCCTCCCGGACTCTGGAAACACCATATATTTT.

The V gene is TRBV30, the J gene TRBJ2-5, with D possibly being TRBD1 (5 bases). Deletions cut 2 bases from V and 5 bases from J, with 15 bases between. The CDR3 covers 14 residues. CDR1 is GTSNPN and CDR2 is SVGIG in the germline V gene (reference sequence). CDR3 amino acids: CAWSMLRAGETQYF. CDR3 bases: TGTGCCTGGAGTATGCTCCGGGCAGGGGAGACCCAGTACTTC.

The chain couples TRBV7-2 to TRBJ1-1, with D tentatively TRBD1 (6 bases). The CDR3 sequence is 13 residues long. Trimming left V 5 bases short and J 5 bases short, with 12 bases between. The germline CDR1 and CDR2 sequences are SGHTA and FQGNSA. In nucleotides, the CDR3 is TGTGCCAGCAGCCCACAGGGAGAAACTGAAGCTTTCTTT. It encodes CASSPQGETEAFF.

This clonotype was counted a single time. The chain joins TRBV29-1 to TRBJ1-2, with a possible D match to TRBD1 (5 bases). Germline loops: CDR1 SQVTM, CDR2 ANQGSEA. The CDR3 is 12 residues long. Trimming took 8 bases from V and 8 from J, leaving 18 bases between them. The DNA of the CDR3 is TGCAGCACGATTGGGACGGATGGCGGCTACACCTTC. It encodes CSTIGTDGGYTF.

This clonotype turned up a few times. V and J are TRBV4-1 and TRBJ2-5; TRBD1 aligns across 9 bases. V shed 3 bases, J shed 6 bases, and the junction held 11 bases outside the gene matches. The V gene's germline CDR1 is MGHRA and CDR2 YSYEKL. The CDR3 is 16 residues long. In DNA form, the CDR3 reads TGCGCCAGCAGCCAGCCCCGGGACAGGGAATGGCAGACCCAGTACTTC. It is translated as CASSQPRDREWQTQYF.

The CDR3 spells CASSLVRHERYF. DNA of the CDR3: TGTGCCAGCAGCTTAGTTAGACACGAGCGGTACTTC. The chain carries TRBV7-2 and TRBJ2-5; the D is unclear. The CDR3 is 12 residues long. The ends were cut back, 1 base at V and 13 bases at J, with 13 bases in the middle. Germline-derived CDR1 and CDR2 are SGHTA and FQGNSA.

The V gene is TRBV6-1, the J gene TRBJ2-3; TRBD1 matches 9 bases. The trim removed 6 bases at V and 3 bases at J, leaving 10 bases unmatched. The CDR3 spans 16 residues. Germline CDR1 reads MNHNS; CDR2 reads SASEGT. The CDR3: CASRKQGALRTDTQYF. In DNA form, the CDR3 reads TGTGCCAGCAGGAAACAGGGGGCGCTTCGGACAGATACGCAGTATTTT.

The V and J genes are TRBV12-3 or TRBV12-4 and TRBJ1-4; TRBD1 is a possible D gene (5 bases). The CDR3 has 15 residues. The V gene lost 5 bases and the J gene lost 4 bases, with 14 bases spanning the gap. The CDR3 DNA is TGTGCCAGCAGTGCCCGGGACGGTCGTAATGAAAAACTGTTTTTT. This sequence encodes CASSARDGRNEKLFF.

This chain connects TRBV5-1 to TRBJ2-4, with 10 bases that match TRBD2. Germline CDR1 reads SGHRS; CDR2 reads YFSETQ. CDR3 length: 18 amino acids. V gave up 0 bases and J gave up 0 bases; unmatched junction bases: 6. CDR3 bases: TGCGCCAGCAGCTTGGAACTAGCGGGGAGACTAGCCAAAAACATTCAGTACTTC. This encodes CASSLELAGRLAKNIQYF.

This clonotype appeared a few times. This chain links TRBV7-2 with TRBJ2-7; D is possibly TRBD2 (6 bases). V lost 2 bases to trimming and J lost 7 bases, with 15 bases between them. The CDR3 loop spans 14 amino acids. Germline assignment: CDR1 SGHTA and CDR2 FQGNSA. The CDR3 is CASSLLLGAGEQYF. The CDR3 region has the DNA TGTGCCAGCAGCTTACTTCTCGGGGCGGGGGAGCAGTACTTC.

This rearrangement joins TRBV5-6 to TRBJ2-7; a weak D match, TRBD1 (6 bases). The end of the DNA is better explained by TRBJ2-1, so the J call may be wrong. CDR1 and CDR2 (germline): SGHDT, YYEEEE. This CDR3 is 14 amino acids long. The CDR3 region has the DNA TGTGCCAGCAGCTTGGGCAGGGGATATTATGAGCAGTTCTTC. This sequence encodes CASSLGRGYYEQFF.

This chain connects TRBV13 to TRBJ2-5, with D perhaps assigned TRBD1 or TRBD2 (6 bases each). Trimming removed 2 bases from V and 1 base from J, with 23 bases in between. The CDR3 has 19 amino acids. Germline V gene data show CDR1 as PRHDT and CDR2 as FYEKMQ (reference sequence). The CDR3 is CASSLSVSLGEGGQETQYF. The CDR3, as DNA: TGTGCCAGCAGCTTATCCGTCTCTTTGGGCGAGGGGGGCCAAGAGACCCAGTACTTC.

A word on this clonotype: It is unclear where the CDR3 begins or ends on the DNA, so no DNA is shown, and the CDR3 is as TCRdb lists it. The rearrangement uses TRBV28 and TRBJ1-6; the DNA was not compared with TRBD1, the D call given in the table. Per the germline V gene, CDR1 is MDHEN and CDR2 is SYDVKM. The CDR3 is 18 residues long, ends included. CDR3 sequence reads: CASSFGPGGAAYNSPLHF.

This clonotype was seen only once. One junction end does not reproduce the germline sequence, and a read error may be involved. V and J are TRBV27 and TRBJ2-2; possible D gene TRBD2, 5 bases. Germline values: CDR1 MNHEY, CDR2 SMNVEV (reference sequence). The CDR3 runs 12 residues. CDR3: CAGRAGTGKLFF. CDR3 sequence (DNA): TGTGCCGGACGAGCAGGCACCGGGAAGCTGTTTTTT.

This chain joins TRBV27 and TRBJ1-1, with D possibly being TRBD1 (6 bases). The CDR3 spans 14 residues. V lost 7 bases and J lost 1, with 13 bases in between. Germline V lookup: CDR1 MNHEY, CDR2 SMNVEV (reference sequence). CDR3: CASKLAGANTEAFF. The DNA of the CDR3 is TGTGCCAGCAAGTTGGCAGGGGCGAACACTGAAGCTTTCTTT.

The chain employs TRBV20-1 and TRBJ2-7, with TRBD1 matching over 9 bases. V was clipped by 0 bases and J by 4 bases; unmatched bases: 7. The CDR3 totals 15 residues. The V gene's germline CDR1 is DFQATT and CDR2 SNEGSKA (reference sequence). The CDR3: CSAREGQGQRYEQYF. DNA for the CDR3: TGCAGTGCTAGAGAGGGACAGGGTCAACGGTACGAGCAGTACTTC.

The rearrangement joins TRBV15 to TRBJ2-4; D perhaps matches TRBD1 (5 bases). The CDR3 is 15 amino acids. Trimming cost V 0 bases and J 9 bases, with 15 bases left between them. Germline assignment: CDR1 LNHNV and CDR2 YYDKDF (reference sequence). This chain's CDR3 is CATSREGAQAGIQYF. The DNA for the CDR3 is TGTGCCACCAGCAGAGAAGGGGCCCAAGCAGGCATTCAGTACTTC.

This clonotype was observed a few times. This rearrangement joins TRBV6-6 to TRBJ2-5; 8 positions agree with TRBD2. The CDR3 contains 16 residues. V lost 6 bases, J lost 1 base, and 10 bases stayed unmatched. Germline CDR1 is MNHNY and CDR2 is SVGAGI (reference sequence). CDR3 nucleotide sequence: TGTGCCAGCAGGGCCCGGGAGGGCTTCTTCCAAGAGACCCAGTACTTC. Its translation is CASRAREGFFQETQYF.

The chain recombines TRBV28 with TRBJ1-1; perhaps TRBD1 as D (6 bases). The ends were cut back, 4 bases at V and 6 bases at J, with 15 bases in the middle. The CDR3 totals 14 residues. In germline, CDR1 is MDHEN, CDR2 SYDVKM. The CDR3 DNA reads TGTGCCAGCAGTTCTTTTTCGGGGGCCGCTGAAGCTTTCTTT. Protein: CASSSFSGAAEAFF.

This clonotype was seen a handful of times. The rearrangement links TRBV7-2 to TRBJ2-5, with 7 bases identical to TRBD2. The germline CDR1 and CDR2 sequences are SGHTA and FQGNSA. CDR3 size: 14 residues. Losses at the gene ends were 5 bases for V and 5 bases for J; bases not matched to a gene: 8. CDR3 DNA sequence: TGTGCCAGCAGCCCGCTCGGGGGGTTGGAGACCCAGTACTTC. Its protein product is CASSPLGGLETQYF. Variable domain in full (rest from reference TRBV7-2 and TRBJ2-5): GAGVSQSPSNKVTEKGKDVELRCDPISGHTALYWYRQSLGQGLEFLIYFQGNSAPDKSGLPSDRFSAERTGGSVSTLTIQRTQQEDSAVYLCASSPLGGLETQYFGPGTRLLVL.

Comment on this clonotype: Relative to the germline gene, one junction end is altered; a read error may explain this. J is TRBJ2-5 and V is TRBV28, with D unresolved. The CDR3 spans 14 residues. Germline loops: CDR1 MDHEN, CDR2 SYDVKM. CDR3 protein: CASSSIGLSEAQYF. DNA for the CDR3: TGTGCCAGTAGTTCGATCGGGCTCTCCGAGGCCCAGTACTTC.

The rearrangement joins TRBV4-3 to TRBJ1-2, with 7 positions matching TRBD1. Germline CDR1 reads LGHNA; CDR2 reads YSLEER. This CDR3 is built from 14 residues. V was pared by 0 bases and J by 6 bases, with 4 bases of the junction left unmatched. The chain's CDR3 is CASSQERGPDGYTF. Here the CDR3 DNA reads TGCGCCAGCAGCCAAGAGAGGGGGCCGGATGGCTACACCTTC.